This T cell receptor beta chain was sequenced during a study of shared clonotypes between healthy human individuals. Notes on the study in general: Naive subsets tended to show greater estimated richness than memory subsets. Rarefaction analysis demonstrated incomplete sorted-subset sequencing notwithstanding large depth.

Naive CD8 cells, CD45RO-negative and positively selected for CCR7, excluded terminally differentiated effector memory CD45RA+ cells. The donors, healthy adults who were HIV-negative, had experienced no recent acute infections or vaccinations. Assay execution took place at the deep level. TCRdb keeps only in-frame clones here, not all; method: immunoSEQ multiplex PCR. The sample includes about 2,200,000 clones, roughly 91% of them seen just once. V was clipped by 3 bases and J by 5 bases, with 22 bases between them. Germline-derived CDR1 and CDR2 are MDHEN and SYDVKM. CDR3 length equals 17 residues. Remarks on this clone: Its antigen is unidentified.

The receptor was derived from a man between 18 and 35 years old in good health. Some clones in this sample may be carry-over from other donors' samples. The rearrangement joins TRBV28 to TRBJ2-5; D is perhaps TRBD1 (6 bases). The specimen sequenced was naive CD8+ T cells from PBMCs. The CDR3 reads CASSFRYGGGFWETQYF. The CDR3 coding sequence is TGTGCCAGCAGTTTTCGGTATGGGGGCGGTTTTTGGGAGACCCAGTACTTC.